This T cell receptor (delta chain) was obtained from a study of γδ T cells in repeated Plasmodium falciparum infection. TCRdb redid clone calling on the multiplex PCR reads using CATT. This sample has tens of thousands of delta-chain clones, with 1.5% to 2% found just once. Flow sorting of PBMC yielded separate Vgamma9/Vdelta2+ and Vdelta2-negative gammadelta T cell populations for bulk repertoire analysis. In the case of this clone: One base separates it from a far larger clone, so it is likely a read error. Additional DNA sequences in this sample encode the identical CDR3.

The CDR3 length is 21 residues. The germline gives CDR1 GEAIGNYY, CDR2 EKD. Input material: gamma-delta T cells from blood. This clonotype was sampled from a pool of human donors (malaria-infected and uninfected, not separated). V gene TRDV2 combines with J gene TRDJ1; 10 nucleotides align to TRDD3. The CDR3: CACDTGFFTGGFAEDTDKLIF. DNA for the CDR3: TGTGCCTGTGACACCGGCTTCTTTACTGGGGGATTCGCTGAGGACACCGATAAACTCATCTTC.